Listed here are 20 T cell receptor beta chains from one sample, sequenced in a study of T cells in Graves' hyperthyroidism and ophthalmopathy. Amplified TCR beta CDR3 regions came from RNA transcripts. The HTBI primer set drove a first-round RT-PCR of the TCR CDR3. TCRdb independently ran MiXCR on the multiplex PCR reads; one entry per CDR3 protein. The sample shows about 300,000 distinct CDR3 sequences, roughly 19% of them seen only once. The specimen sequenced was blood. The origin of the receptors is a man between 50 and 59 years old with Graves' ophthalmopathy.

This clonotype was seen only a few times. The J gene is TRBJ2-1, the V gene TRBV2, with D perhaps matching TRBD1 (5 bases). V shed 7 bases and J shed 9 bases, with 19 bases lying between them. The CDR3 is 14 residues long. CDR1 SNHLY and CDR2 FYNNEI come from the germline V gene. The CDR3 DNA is TGTGCCAGCATCTTGGGGCTGCAGGGCGGTGAGCAGTTCTTC. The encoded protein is CASILGLQGGEQFF.

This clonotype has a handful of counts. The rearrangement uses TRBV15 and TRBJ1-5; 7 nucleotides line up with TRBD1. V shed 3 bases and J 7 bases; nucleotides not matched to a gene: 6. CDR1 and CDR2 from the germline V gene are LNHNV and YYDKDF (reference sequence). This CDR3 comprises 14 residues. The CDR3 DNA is TGTGCCACCAGCAGGGATCAGGGACAGCAGCCCCAGCATTTT. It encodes CATSRDQGQQPQHF.

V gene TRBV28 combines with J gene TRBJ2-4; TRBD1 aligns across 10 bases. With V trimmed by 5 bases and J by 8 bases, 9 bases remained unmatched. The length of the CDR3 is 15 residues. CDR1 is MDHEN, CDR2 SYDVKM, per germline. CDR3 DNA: TGTGCCAGCAGTAGTCCAGGGACAGGGGCCCACATTCAGTACTTC. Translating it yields CASSSPGTGAHIQYF.

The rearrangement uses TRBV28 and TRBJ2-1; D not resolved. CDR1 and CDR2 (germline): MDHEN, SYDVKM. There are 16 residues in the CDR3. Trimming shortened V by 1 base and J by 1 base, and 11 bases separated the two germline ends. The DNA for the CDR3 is TGTGCCAGCAGTTTATTAGGTCCTTTTTCCTACAATGAGCAGTTCTTC. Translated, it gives CASSLLGPFSYNEQFF.

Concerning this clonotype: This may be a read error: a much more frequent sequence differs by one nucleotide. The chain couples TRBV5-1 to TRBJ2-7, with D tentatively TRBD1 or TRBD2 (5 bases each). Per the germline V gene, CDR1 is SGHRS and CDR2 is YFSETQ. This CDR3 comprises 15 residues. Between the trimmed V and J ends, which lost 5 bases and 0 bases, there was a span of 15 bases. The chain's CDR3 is CASSIGTHISYEQYF. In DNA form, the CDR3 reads TGCGCCAGCAGTATCGGGACGCACATCTCCTACGAGCAGTACTTC.

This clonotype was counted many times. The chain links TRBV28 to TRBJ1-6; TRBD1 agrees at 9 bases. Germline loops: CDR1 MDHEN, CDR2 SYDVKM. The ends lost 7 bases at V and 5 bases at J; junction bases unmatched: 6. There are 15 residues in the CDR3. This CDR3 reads CASIGQGSDNSPLHF. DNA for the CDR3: TGTGCCAGCATTGGACAGGGGTCCGATAATTCACCCCTCCACTTT. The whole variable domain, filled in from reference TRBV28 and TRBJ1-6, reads DVKVTQSSRYLVKRTGEKVFLECVQDMDHENMFWYRQDPGLGLRLIYFSYDVKMKEKGDIPEGYSVSREKKERFSLILESASTNQTSMYLCASIGQGSDNSPLHFGNGTRLTVT.

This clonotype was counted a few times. Here the CDR3 reads CASSPSGAVLMNTEAFF. DNA of the CDR3: TGCGCCAGCAGCCCCTCGGGGGCGGTTCTCATGAACACTGAAGCTTTCTTT. V is TRBV5-1 and J is TRBJ1-1; D perhaps matches TRBD1 (6 bases). V lost 4 bases to trimming and J lost 0 bases, with 19 bases between them. The CDR3 length is 17 residues. CDR1 is SGHRS and CDR2 is YFSETQ in the germline V gene.

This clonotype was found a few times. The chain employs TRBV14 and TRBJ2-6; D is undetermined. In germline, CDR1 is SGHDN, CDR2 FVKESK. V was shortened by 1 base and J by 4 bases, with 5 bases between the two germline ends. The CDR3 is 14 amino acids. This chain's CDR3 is CASSQGLGANVLTF. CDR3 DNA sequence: TGTGCCAGCAGCCAAGGACTCGGGGCCAACGTCCTGACTTTC.

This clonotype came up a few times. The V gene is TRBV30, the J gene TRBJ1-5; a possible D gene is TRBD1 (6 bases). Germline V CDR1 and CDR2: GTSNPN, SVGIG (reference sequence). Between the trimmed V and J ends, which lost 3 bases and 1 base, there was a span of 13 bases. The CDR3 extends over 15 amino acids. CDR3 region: CAWRATGLSNQPQHF. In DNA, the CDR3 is TGTGCCTGGAGAGCGACAGGTCTGAGCAATCAGCCCCAGCATTTT.

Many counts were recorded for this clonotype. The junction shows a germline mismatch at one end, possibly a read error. CDR3 loop: CASSGQGTGELFF. CDR3 in DNA: TGTGCCAGCAGTGGACAGGGCACCGGGGAGCTGTTTTTT. The chain recombines TRBV5-1 with TRBJ2-2, with 8 positions matching TRBD1. This CDR3 region has 13 residues. Germline CDR1 SGHRS, CDR2 YFSETQ.

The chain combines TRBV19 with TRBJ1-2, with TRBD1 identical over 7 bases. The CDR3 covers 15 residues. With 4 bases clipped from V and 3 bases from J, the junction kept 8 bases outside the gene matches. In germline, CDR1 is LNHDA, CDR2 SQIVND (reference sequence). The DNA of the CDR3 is TGTGCCAGTAGTACGACAGGGTTTTCGGACTATGGCTACACCTTC. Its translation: CASSTTGFSDYGYTF.

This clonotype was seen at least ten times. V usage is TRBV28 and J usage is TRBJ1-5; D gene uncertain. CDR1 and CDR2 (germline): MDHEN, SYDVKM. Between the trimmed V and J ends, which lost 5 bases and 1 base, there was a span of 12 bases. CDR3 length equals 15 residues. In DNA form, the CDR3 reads TGTGCCAGCAGTCCGGATGACATCAGCAATCAGCCCCAGCATTTT. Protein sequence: CASSPDDISNQPQHF.

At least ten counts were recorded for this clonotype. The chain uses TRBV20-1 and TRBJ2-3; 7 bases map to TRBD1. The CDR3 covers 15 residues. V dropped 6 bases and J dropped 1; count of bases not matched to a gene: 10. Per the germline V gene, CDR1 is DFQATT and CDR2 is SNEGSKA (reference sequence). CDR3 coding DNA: TGCAGTGCAGAGGGACAGACTACCCGCACAGATACGCAGTATTTT. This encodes CSAEGQTTRTDTQYF.

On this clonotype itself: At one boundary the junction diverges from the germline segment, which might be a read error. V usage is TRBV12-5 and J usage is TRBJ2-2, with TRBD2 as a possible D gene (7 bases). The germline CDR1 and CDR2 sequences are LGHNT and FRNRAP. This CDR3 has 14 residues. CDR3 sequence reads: CASGLAGNTGGLFF. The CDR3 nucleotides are TGTGCTAGTGGTTTGGCCGGGAACACCGGGGGGCTGTTCTTT.

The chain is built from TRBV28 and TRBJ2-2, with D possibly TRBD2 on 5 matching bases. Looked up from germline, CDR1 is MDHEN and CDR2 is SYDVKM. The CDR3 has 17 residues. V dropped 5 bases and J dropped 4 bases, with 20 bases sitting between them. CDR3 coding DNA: TGTGCCAGCAGTCGTACAACTAGAGGTTCCTCCACCGGGGAGCTGTTTTTT. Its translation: CASSRTTRGSSTGELFF.

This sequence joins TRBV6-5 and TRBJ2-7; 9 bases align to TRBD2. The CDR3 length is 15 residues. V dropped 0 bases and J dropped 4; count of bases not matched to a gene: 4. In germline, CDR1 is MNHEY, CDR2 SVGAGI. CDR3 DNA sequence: TGTGCCAGCAGTTACTCCCCGACTAGCGGTTACGAGCAGTACTTC. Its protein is CASSYSPTSGYEQYF.

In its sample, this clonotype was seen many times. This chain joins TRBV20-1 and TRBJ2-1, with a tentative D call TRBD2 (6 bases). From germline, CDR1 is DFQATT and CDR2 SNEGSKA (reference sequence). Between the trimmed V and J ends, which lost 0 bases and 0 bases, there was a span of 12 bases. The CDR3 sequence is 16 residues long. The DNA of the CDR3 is TGCAGTGCTAGAGATCCGGGACTTCCCTCCTACAATGAGCAGTTCTTC. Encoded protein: CSARDPGLPSYNEQFF.

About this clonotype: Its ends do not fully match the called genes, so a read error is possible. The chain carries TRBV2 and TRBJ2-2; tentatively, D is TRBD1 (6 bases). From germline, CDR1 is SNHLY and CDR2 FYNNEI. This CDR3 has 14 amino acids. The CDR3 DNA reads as TGTGCCAGCATTCGGACAGAGAACACCAGGGAGCTGTTTTTT. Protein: CASIRTENTRELFF.

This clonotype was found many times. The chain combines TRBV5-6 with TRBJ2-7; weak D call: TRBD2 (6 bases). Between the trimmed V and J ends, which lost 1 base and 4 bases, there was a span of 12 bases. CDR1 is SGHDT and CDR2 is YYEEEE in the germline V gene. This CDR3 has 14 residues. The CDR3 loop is CASSLMRDSYEQYF. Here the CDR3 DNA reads TGTGCCAGCAGCTTGATGCGGGATAGTTACGAGCAGTACTTC.

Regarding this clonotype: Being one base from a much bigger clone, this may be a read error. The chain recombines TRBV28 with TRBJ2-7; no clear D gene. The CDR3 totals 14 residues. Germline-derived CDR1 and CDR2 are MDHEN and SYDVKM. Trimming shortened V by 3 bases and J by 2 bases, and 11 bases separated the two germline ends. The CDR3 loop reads CASSLISSAYEQYF. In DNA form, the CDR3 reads TGTGCCAGCAGTTTGATTAGTTCAGCCTACGAGCAGTACTTC.